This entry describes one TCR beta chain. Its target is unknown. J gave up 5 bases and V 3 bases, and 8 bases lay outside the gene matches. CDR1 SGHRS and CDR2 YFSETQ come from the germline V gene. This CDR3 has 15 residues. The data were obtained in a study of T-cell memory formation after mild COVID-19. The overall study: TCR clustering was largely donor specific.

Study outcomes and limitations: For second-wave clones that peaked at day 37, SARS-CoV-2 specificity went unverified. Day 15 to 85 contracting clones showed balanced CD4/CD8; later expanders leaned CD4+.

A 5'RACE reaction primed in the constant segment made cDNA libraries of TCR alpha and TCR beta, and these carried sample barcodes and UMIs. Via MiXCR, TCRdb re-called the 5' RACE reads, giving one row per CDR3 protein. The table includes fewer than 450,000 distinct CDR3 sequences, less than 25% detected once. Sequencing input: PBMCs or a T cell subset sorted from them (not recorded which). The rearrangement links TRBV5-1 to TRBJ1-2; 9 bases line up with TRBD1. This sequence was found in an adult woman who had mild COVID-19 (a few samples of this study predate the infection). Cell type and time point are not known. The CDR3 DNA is TGCGCCAGCAGCTGGGGGGACAGGGACCTATATGGCTACACCTTC. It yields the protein CASSWGDRDLYGYTF. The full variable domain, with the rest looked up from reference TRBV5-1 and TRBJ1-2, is KAGVTQTPRYLIKTRGQQVTLSCSPISGHRSVSWYQQTPGQGLQFLFEYFSETQRNKGNFPGRFSGRQFSNSRSEMNVSTLELGDSALYLCASSWGDRDLYGYTFGSGTRLTVV.